The following is a TCR beta chain sequence with its context. Autoimmune disease history or systemic immunosuppression was exclusionary. This table comes from immunoSEQ multiplex PCR, and its TCRdb copy is limited to in-frame clones, with some not included. Seen here are 30,000 to 35,000 clones, over 80% observed once, and the top ten hold approximately 1.8%. Germline assignment: CDR1 SGHTA and CDR2 FQGTGA. Deletions cut 3 bases from V and 9 bases from J, with 15 bases between. This CDR3 comprises 13 residues. This entry is derived from a study of OX40 agonist ivuxolimab in advanced cancers. Overall study: Three patients had partial responses: one hepatocellular carcinoma, two cutaneous melanoma.

This TCR was sampled from an adult with an advanced solid tumor such as melanoma, head and neck, liver or kidney cancer. The sample in question was CD4+ or CD8+ T cells sorted from blood, obtained in a trial of the OX40 agonist ivuxolimab. V gene TRBV7-3 combines with J gene TRBJ2-7, with D perhaps being TRBD1 or TRBD2 (5 bases each). CDR3 bases: TGTGCCAGCAGCTTGACGGTCCGGGACGCGCAGTACTTC. Encoded protein: CASSLTVRDAQYF. The whole variable domain, filled in from reference TRBV7-3 and TRBJ2-7, reads GAGVSQTPSNKVTEKGKYVELRCDPISGHTALYWYRQSLGQGPEFLIYFQGTGAADDSGLPNDRFFAVRPEGSVSTLKIQRTERGDSAVYLCASSLTVRDAQYFGPGTRLTVT.